This T cell receptor (beta chain) came from a study of blood T cells in healthy people across ages. Each sample had at least 6.5 million PBMCs isolated. Trimming took off 3 bases at V and 3 bases at J, with 19 bases between the two ends. The CDR3 spans 16 residues. Germline CDR1 GTSNPN, CDR2 SVGIG (reference sequence). Alongside a J-beta primer mix, a sample-barcoded 5' primer served in a second PCR lasting about 6 to 12 cycles. Each cDNA molecule carried a tag from a template-switch adaptor that contained 12 random nucleotides. TCRdb passed the 5' RACE reads through MiXCR, listing each CDR3 protein once. The repertoire holds over 1,200,000 distinct CDR3 sequences, with 55% to 75% as singletons.

The rearrangement uses TRBV30 and TRBJ2-3; no clear D gene. The sample comprised blood. The receptor was isolated from a man younger than 30 in good health. The chain's CDR3 is CAWRETSTHWTDTQYF. CDR3 DNA sequence: TGTGCCTGGAGGGAAACCTCCACACATTGGACAGATACGCAGTATTTT.